The 11 T cell receptor beta chains below come from one sample, sequenced in a study of blood T cell repertoires in COVID-19. Data came from immunoSEQ multiplex PCR; TCRdb stores just in-frame clones and leaves some out. The sample yields about 180,000 clones, approximately 89% seen once. Sequencing input: peripheral blood. Receptors originate from a man aged 40-49 years with active or convalescent COVID-19.

This clone has a single count. The chain couples TRBV2 to TRBJ1-4; 8 nucleotides line up with TRBD1. The CDR3 is 14 amino acids. V was clipped by 6 bases and J by 8 bases; unmatched bases: 8. Germline V gene sequence: CDR1 SNHLY, CDR2 FYNNEI. This chain's CDR3 is CASSDRGRGEKLFF. DNA of the CDR3: TGTGCCAGCAGCGACAGGGGCAGAGGAGAAAAACTGTTTTTT. The full variable domain, its missing parts supplied by reference TRBV2 and TRBJ1-4, is EPEVTQTPSHQVTQMGQEVILRCVPISNHLYFYWYRQILGQKVEFLVSFYNNEISEKSEIFDDQFSVERPDGSNFTLKIRSTKLEDSAMYFCASSDRGRGEKLFFGSGTQLSVL.

The genes are TRBV28 and TRBJ1-5; D call uncertain. Germline CDR1 and CDR2: MDHEN and SYDVKM. Trimming removed 3 bases from V and 5 bases from J, with 11 bases in between. The CDR3 is 14 amino acids. The CDR3: CASSFVQKYQPQHF. The CDR3 DNA sequence: TGTGCCAGCAGTTTTGTCCAGAAATATCAGCCCCAGCATTTT.

The CDR3 DNA is TGTGCCAGCAGCTTGGAAACAGGCGTTAATGAAAAACTGTTTTTT. Its protein is CASSLETGVNEKLFF. This sequence joins TRBV5-4 and TRBJ1-4, with D possibly matching TRBD1 (5 bases). The germline gives CDR1 SGHNT, CDR2 YYREEE (reference sequence). The germline V and J ends were trimmed by 0 bases and 4 bases, with 10 bases remaining between them. The CDR3 is made up of 15 amino acids.

The chain links TRBV3-1 (or the pseudogene TRBV3-2) to TRBJ2-7; 8 bases agree with TRBD1. V was clipped by 0 bases and J by 3 bases; unmatched bases: 7. CDR1 and CDR2 (germline): LGHDT, YNNKEL (reference sequence). The length of the CDR3 is 16 residues. The CDR3 reads CASSQDYGDRYYEQYF. CDR3 nucleotides: TGTGCCAGCAGCCAAGATTACGGGGACAGGTACTACGAGCAGTACTTC.

As concerns this clone: The junction and the germline gene differ at one end; a read error may be behind it. V usage is TRBV15 and J usage is TRBJ2-7; TRBD1 aligns across 7 bases. Germline V CDR1 and CDR2: LNHNV, YYDKDF (reference sequence). The CDR3 is 12 amino acids. CDR3: CATSRDQGVTSF. CDR3 DNA sequence: TGTGCCACCAGCAGAGATCAGGGGGTAACGAGCTTC.

This clone was seen only once. The chain uses TRBV5-1 and TRBJ2-1; possibly TRBD2 for D (6 bases). The V gene lost 4 bases and the J gene lost 8 bases, with 16 bases spanning the gap. The germline V gene encodes CDR1 SGHRS and CDR2 YFSETQ. This CDR3 has 14 amino acids. CDR3 DNA: TGCGCCAGCAGCAAGGGGACTCTGTTAGATGAGCAGTTCTTC. Protein product: CASSKGTLLDEQFF. The full variable domain, in which reference TRBV5-1 and TRBJ2-1 provide the parts outside the CDR3, is KAGVTQTPRYLIKTRGQQVTLSCSPISGHRSVSWYQQTPGQGLQFLFEYFSETQRNKGNFPGRFSGRQFSNSRSEMNVSTLELGDSALYLCASSKGTLLDEQFFGPGTRLTVL.

V gene TRBV29-1 combines with J gene TRBJ2-7, with TRBD1 identical over 8 bases. The length of the CDR3 is 15 residues. The germline CDR1 and CDR2 sequences are SQVTM and ANQGSEA. J lost 7 bases, V lost 2 bases, and 13 bases had no gene match. CDR3 sequence: CSVERRDRLGKEQYF. The CDR3 coding sequence is TGCAGCGTTGAAAGACGGGACAGGCTAGGGAAGGAGCAGTACTTC.

The chain couples TRBV7-9 to TRBJ1-1, with D possibly being TRBD1 (5 bases). Trimming removed 5 bases at V and 0 bases at J, with 13 bases between. The CDR3 consists of 15 residues. Germline CDR1 is SEHNR and CDR2 is FQNEAQ (reference sequence). This CDR3 reads CASSRKGLMNTEAFF. The DNA for the CDR3 is TGTGCCAGCAGCCGAAAGGGACTCATGAACACTGAAGCTTTCTTT.

V gene TRBV3-1 (or the pseudogene TRBV3-2) combines with J gene TRBJ1-2, with a possible D match to TRBD1 (5 bases). Trimming pared 5 bases from V and 8 bases from J, leaving 15 bases between. CDR1 LGHDT and CDR2 YNNKEL come from the germline V gene (reference sequence). This CDR3 spans 13 amino acids. CDR3 amino acids: CASSSDSRLGYTF. DNA for the CDR3: TGTGCCAGCAGCTCCGACAGTAGATTAGGCTACACCTTC.

This sequence joins TRBV10-3 and TRBJ1-6; D is unclear. V lost 3 bases, J lost 9 bases, and 15 bases lay in between. The germline gives CDR1 ENHRY, CDR2 SYGVKD. CDR3 size: 15 residues. DNA for the CDR3: TGTGCCATCAGTGAAAGAGGGTGGGGAGGTTCACCCCTCCACTTT. It yields the protein CAISERGWGGSPLHF.

This chain uses TRBV25-1 with TRBJ2-5, with 12 bases identical to TRBD1. This CDR3 comprises 16 residues. Losses at the gene ends were 4 bases for V and 5 bases for J; bases not matched to a gene: 8. Per germline, CDR1 MGHDK and CDR2 SYGVNS. The CDR3 bases are TGTGCCAGCAGTGGCCGGGACAGGGGGCAGGAGGAGACCCAGTACTTC. Translating it yields CASSGRDRGQEETQYF.